This T cell receptor (beta chain) emerged from a study of control samples from healthy donors and cancer patients. Trimming cost V 4 bases and J 4 bases, with 11 bases left between them. CDR1 is SGHRS and CDR2 is YFSETQ in the germline V gene. The CDR3 extends over 14 amino acids. Some clones are missing from TCRdb's copy, which holds only in-frame ones; the method was immunoSEQ multiplex PCR. The sample shows 230,000 or so clones, around 94% of them seen only once. This sequence was found in a man in his fifties or sixties in good health. Sequences were obtained from blood. The V gene is TRBV5-1, the J gene TRBJ2-2, with D possibly called TRBD1 or TRBD2 (6 bases each). The DNA of the CDR3 is TGCGCCAGCAGCAGGGGGGCGGGCACCGGGGAGCTGTTTTTT. Amino acid sequence: CASSRGAGTGELFF.